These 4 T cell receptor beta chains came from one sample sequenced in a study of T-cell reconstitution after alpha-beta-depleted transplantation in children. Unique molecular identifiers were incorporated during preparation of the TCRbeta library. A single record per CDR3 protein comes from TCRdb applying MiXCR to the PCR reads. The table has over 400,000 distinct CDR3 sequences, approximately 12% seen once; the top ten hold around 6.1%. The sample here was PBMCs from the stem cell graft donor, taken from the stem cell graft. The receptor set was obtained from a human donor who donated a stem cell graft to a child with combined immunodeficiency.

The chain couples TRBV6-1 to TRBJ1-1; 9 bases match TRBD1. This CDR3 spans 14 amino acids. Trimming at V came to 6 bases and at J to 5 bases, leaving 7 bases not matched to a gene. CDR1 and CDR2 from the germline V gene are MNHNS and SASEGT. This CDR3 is CASRWDRESTEAFF. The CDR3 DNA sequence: TGTGCCAGCAGATGGGACAGGGAATCGACTGAAGCTTTCTTT.

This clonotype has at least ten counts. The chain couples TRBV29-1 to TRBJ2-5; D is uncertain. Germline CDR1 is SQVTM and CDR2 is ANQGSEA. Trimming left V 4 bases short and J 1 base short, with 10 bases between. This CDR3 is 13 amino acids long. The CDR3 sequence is CSVGIGGQETQYF. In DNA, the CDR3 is TGCAGCGTTGGAATAGGCGGCCAAGAGACCCAGTACTTC.

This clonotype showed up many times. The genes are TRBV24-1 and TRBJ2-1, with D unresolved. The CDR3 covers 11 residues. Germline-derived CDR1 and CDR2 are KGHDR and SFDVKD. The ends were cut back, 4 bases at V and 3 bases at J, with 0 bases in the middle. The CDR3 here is CATSDYNEQFF. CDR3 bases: TGTGCCACCAGTGACTACAATGAGCAGTTCTTC.

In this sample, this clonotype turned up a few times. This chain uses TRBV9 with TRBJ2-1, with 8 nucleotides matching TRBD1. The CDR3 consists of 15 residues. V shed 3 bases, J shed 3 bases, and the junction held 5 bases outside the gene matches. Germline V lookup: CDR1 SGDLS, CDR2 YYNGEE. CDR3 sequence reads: CASSDGQGVYNEQFF. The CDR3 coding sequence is TGTGCCAGCAGCGACGGACAGGGAGTCTACAATGAGCAGTTCTTC.